The 26 T cell receptor beta chains given below trace back to one sample, sequenced in a study of control samples from healthy donors and cancer patients. Method: immunoSEQ multiplex PCR; TCRdb's copy keeps in-frame clones and lacks some. The table records about 110,000 clones, about 89% of them present only once. Sequenced material: blood. Receptors were obtained from a woman in her late teens or twenties in good health.

The CDR3 loop reads CASRGWLAGGYEQYF. The CDR3, as DNA: TGTGCCAGCAGGGGGTGGCTAGCGGGAGGTTACGAGCAGTACTTC. V gene TRBV6-5 combines with J gene TRBJ2-7; TRBD2 agrees at 11 bases. V gave up 6 bases and J gave up 4 bases; unmatched junction bases: 8. The CDR3 consists of 15 residues. Germline V gene data show CDR1 as MNHEY and CDR2 as SVGAGI.

V gene TRBV28 combines with J gene TRBJ1-2, with a possible D match to TRBD1 (5 bases). Looked up from germline, CDR1 is MDHEN and CDR2 is SYDVKM. The CDR3 has 16 residues. V was clipped by 2 bases and J by 4 bases, with 17 bases between them. The CDR3 DNA follows: TGTGCCAGCAGTTTAAATTCCCTCCAGGGAGTCTATGGCTACACCTTC. It codes for CASSLNSLQGVYGYTF.

This chain uses TRBV7-2 with TRBJ2-5; 7 bases align to TRBD1. There are 16 residues in the CDR3. V dropped 1 base and J dropped 5; count of bases not matched to a gene: 10. CDR1 and CDR2 from the germline V gene are SGHTA and FQGNSA. This chain's CDR3 is CASSLGTGRLGETQYF. CDR3 bases: TGTGCCAGCAGCTTAGGGACAGGCAGACTGGGGGAGACCCAGTACTTC.

This chain joins TRBV19 and TRBJ1-5; D uncertain. Germline V gene data show CDR1 as LNHDA and CDR2 as SQIVND (reference sequence). This CDR3 has 20 residues. V lost 5 bases to trimming and J lost 0 bases, with 26 bases between them. The CDR3: CASSASWRDRAHLSNQPQHF. The CDR3 DNA sequence: TGTGCCAGTAGTGCCAGCTGGAGAGATAGAGCCCACCTTAGCAATCAGCCCCAGCATTTT.

This chain joins TRBV7-9 and TRBJ2-5; weak D call: TRBD1 (5 bases). The germline gives CDR1 SEHNR, CDR2 FQNEAQ (reference sequence). Trimming left V 1 base short and J 4 bases short, with 10 bases between. CDR3 length: 14 residues. CDR3 DNA sequence: TGTGCCAGCAGCTTAGGTTCAGGGTTAGAGACCCAGTACTTC. Amino acid sequence: CASSLGSGLETQYF.

This sequence joins TRBV7-6 and TRBJ2-2, with 8 nucleotides matching TRBD2. This CDR3 is 19 amino acids long. The germline V gene encodes CDR1 SGHVS and CDR2 FNYEAQ. With 2 bases clipped from V and 2 bases from J, the junction kept 13 bases outside the gene matches. The CDR3 DNA follows: TGTGCCAGCAGCTTAAGGCCCTCAAGCGGGGGAGCAAACACCGGGGAGCTGTTTTTT. As protein: CASSLRPSSGGANTGELFF. The variable domain in full, completed from reference TRBV7-6 and TRBJ2-2, reads GAGVSQSPRYKVTKRGQDVALRCDPISGHVSLYWYRQALGQGPEFLTYFNYEAQQDKSGLPNDRFSAERPEGSISTLTIQRTEQRDSAMYRCASSLRPSSGGANTGELFFGEGSRLTVL.

In this sample, this clone turned up once. The V gene is TRBV7-3, the J gene TRBJ1-1; D unclear. Trimming left V 1 base short and J 3 bases short, with 9 bases between. The length of the CDR3 is 14 residues. The germline CDR1 and CDR2 sequences are SGHTA and FQGTGA. The CDR3 reads CASSLNAGHTEAFF. Here the CDR3 DNA reads TGTGCCAGCAGCTTAAATGCTGGACACACTGAAGCTTTCTTT.

V and J are TRBV19 and TRBJ2-3; 11 bases match TRBD2. The CDR3 contains 17 residues. Trimming at V came to 3 bases and at J to 7 bases, leaving 12 bases not matched to a gene. Per germline, CDR1 LNHDA and CDR2 SQIVND (reference sequence). CDR3 amino acids: CASSMDIWTSGFNTQYF. In nucleotides, the CDR3 is TGTGCCAGTAGTATGGATATCTGGACTAGCGGGTTCAATACGCAGTATTTT.

This chain joins TRBV28 and TRBJ2-7; tentative D call: TRBD2 (5 bases). This CDR3 has 18 amino acids. Trimming took off 3 bases at V and 4 bases at J, with 25 bases between the two ends. Germline loops: CDR1 MDHEN, CDR2 SYDVKM. Here the CDR3 reads CASSFPVGVKAVTYEQYF. In nucleotides, the CDR3 is TGTGCCAGCAGTTTCCCTGTCGGGGTCAAGGCGGTAACATACGAGCAGTACTTC. Using reference TRBV28 and TRBJ2-7 for the parts outside the CDR3, the full variable domain is DVKVTQSSRYLVKRTGEKVFLECVQDMDHENMFWYRQDPGLGLRLIYFSYDVKMKEKGDIPEGYSVSREKKERFSLILESASTNQTSMYLCASSFPVGVKAVTYEQYFGPGTRLTVT.

This sequence joins TRBV4-1 and TRBJ2-1; either TRBD1 or TRBD2 may supply D (5 bases each). The CDR3 has 15 amino acids. The V end was cut by 0 bases, the J end by 6 bases, with 12 bases between. Germline V gene sequence: CDR1 MGHRA, CDR2 YSYEKL. The CDR3 DNA follows: TGCGCCAGCAGCCAAGATAGGGACCTCCTCAATGAGCAGTTCTTC. This codes for CASSQDRDLLNEQFF.

The chain couples TRBV6-2 or TRBV6-3 to TRBJ2-5; 13 bases fit TRBD2. Germline values: CDR1 MNHEY, CDR2 SVGEGT. The junction had 7 bases not matched to a gene; V was cut back by 4 bases and J by 5 bases. The CDR3 sequence is 16 residues long. The CDR3 nucleotides read TGTGCCAGCAGTTCAGGACTAGCGGGAGTGAGGGAGACCCAGTACTTC. Protein sequence: CASSSGLAGVRETQYF.

The chain has TRBV27 and TRBJ2-2, with D perhaps matching TRBD1 or TRBD2 (5 bases each). Germline V gene sequence: CDR1 MNHEY, CDR2 SMNVEV (reference sequence). This CDR3 comprises 18 residues. V dropped 1 base and J dropped 0 bases, with 15 bases sitting between them. The CDR3 region has the DNA TGTGCCAGCAGTTTATATGGCAGGGAGATTCCGAACACCGGGGAGCTGTTTTTT. Its translation: CASSLYGREIPNTGELFF.

The V call is TRBV11-2, the J call TRBJ2-3; D is perhaps TRBD2 (6 bases). The germline V gene has CDR1 SGHAT and CDR2 FQNNGV. Trimming left V 1 base short and J 5 bases short, with 16 bases between. This CDR3 is built from 16 residues. The chain's CDR3 is CASSLGGVPGVDTQYF. As DNA, the CDR3 is TGTGCCAGCAGCTTAGGCGGGGTCCCTGGGGTAGATACGCAGTATTTT.

V gene TRBV6-5 combines with J gene TRBJ2-4; 14 bases agree with TRBD2. The CDR3 sequence is 14 residues long. After removal of 6 bases from V and 8 bases from J, the junction contained 3 bases not matched to a gene. Germline CDR1 MNHEY, CDR2 SVGAGI. The DNA for the CDR3 is TGTGCCAGCAGCAAGGGACTAGCGGGGGACATTCAGTACTTC. Translation: CASSKGLAGDIQYF.

The chain carries TRBV24-1 and TRBJ2-1; possible D gene TRBD1, 6 bases. Germline V gene sequence: CDR1 KGHDR, CDR2 SFDVKD. Trimming cost V 6 bases and J 4 bases, with 24 bases left between them. CDR3 length: 18 residues. The DNA of the CDR3 is TGTGCCACCAGTAAAGTACCTGTTCGGGACATATCTTACAATGAGCAGTTCTTC. Its protein product is CATSKVPVRDISYNEQFF.

The V gene is TRBV12-3 or TRBV12-4, the J gene TRBJ1-2; D remains unclear. V lost 3 bases and J lost 5, with 4 bases in between. This CDR3 has 11 amino acids. CDR3: CASSFEYGYTF. The CDR3 region has the DNA TGTGCCAGCAGTTTCGAGTATGGCTACACCTTC.

The genes are TRBV28 and TRBJ2-7; 9 bases fit TRBD1. With 4 bases clipped from V and 2 bases from J, the junction kept 15 bases outside the gene matches. This CDR3 spans 18 amino acids. CDR1 is MDHEN, CDR2 SYDVKM, per germline. The DNA for the CDR3 is TGTGCCAGCAGTTACAGGACCATGGGACAGGGTCGACCCTACGAGCAGTACTTC. Residues: CASSYRTMGQGRPYEQYF. Variable domain in full (rest from reference TRBV28 and TRBJ2-7): DVKVTQSSRYLVKRTGEKVFLECVQDMDHENMFWYRQDPGLGLRLIYFSYDVKMKEKGDIPEGYSVSREKKERFSLILESASTNQTSMYLCASSYRTMGQGRPYEQYFGPGTRLTVT.

The chain carries TRBV18 and TRBJ2-5; D gene uncertain. The CDR3 runs 12 residues. V was shortened by 4 bases and J by 0 bases, with 3 bases between the two germline ends. CDR1 is KGHSH and CDR2 is LQKENI in the germline V gene. The CDR3 nucleotides are TGTGCCAGCTCACAAAACCAAGAGACCCAGTACTTC. It codes for CASSQNQETQYF.

The chain carries TRBV4-3 and TRBJ1-1; no reliable D call. V was clipped by 1 base and J by 1 base, with 10 bases between them. CDR3 length: 15 amino acids. The germline V gene has CDR1 LGHNA and CDR2 YSLEER. The CDR3, as DNA: TGCGCCAGCAGCCAAGGCCCTCTGGAGAACACTGAAGCTTTCTTT. Translating gives CASSQGPLENTEAFF.

This chain connects TRBV19 to TRBJ1-1; a weak D match, TRBD1 (6 bases). The CDR3 is 15 residues long. Trimming took off 4 bases at V and 4 bases at J, with 16 bases between the two ends. Germline CDR1 is LNHDA and CDR2 is SQIVND (reference sequence). CDR3 DNA sequence: TGTGCCAGTAGTACCTACAGGGCTAGGAGCACTGAAGCTTTCTTT. Encoded protein: CASSTYRARSTEAFF.

The J gene is TRBJ2-7, the V gene TRBV5-1; D is perhaps TRBD2 (8 bases). The CDR3 has 15 amino acids. Germline V gene lookup returns CDR1 SGHRS and CDR2 YFSETQ. V shed 2 bases and J shed 7 bases, with 19 bases lying between them. This chain's CDR3 is CASSLGTRGLMEQYF. Written as DNA, the CDR3 is TGCGCCAGCAGCTTAGGGACTAGGGGGCTTATGGAGCAGTACTTC. Full variable domain (missing parts from reference TRBV5-1 and TRBJ2-7): KAGVTQTPRYLIKTRGQQVTLSCSPISGHRSVSWYQQTPGQGLQFLFEYFSETQRNKGNFPGRFSGRQFSNSRSEMNVSTLELGDSALYLCASSLGTRGLMEQYFGPGTRLTVT.

The chain has TRBV5-6 and TRBJ2-1, with D uncertain. CDR1 and CDR2 (germline): SGHDT, YYEEEE. The germline V and J ends were trimmed by 3 bases and 6 bases, with 4 bases remaining between them. This CDR3 contains 11 residues. The CDR3 sequence: CASSWSNEQFF. Here the CDR3 DNA reads TGTGCCAGCAGCTGGTCCAATGAGCAGTTCTTC.

As to this clone: Other DNA sequences within the sample encode an identical CDR3. This chain uses TRBV20-1 with TRBJ2-5; D remains unclear. Trimming cost V 1 base and J 3 bases, with 3 bases left between them. This CDR3 has 11 amino acids. Germline CDR1 DFQATT, CDR2 SNEGSKA (reference sequence). The chain's CDR3 is CSARAKETQYF. CDR3 DNA: TGCAGTGCTAGAGCCAAAGAGACCCAGTACTTC.

This sequence joins TRBV14 and TRBJ2-7, with 7 bases that match TRBD1. Germline trimming cut 3 bases from V and 6 bases from J; bases unmatched to any gene: 2. Germline V gene data show CDR1 as SGHDN and CDR2 as FVKESK. The CDR3 spans 12 residues. The CDR3 region is CASSHDRVEQYF. CDR3 bases: TGTGCCAGCAGCCATGACAGGGTCGAGCAGTACTTC. Full variable domain (remainder filled in from reference TRBV14 and TRBJ2-7): EAGVTQFPSHSVIEKGQTVTLRCDPISGHDNLYWYRRVMGKEIKFLLHFVKESKQDESGMPNNRFLAERTGGTYSTLKVQPAELEDSGVYFCASSHDRVEQYFGPGTRLTVT.

V gene TRBV7-2 combines with J gene TRBJ2-5; 12 positions match TRBD2. J was trimmed by 4 bases and V by 4 bases; bases with no gene match: 4. Germline CDR1 is SGHTA and CDR2 is FQGNSA. This CDR3 is built from 15 residues. The CDR3 sequence: CASSSTSGSGETQYF. The CDR3 coding sequence is TGTGCCAGCAGCTCGACTAGCGGGAGTGGAGAGACCCAGTACTTC.

The chain uses TRBV6-1 and TRBJ2-7; a weak D match, TRBD1 (5 bases). Trimming pared 3 bases from V and 6 bases from J, leaving 6 bases between. Germline CDR1 reads MNHNS; CDR2 reads SASEGT. The CDR3 runs to 11 residues. The CDR3 DNA sequence: TGTGCCAGCAGTGACAGGGTCGAGCAGTACTTC. It is translated as CASSDRVEQYF.